The 18 T cell receptor beta chains reported below all come from one sample, sequenced in a study of cytomegalovirus exposure and HLA in healthy donors. PCR involved 60 Vbeta and 13 Jbeta primers. TCRdb's copy holds only in-frame clones and misses some; the assay was immunoSEQ multiplex PCR. Here the sample spans approximately 93,000 clones, around 84% being singletons. Material: PBMCs. The receptors stem from a woman between 40 and 55 years old in good health and CMV-seronegative.

This sequence joins TRBV10-1 and TRBJ1-1; 8 nucleotides line up with TRBD1. V was clipped by 8 bases and J by 1 base; unmatched bases: 3. CDR1 and CDR2 (germline): WNHNN, SYGVQD (reference sequence). This CDR3 contains 13 residues. The CDR3 DNA reads as TGCGCCAGCGCTGGACAGGGGAACACTGAAGCTTTCTTT. It is translated as CASAGQGNTEAFF.

This clone was seen a handful of times. The chain has TRBV2 and TRBJ1-1; 8 nucleotides match TRBD1. The junction had 9 bases not matched to a gene; V was cut back by 8 bases and J by 1 base. CDR1 and CDR2 (germline): SNHLY, FYNNEI. The CDR3 length is 15 residues. CDR3 sequence (DNA): TGTGCCAGCGGAGCAGGGGGCAGCAGGAACACTGAAGCTTTCTTT. Protein: CASGAGGSRNTEAFF.

This clone was recorded at least ten times. The chain combines TRBV27 with TRBJ1-1, with 8 bases aligning to TRBD1. Germline lookup yields CDR1 MNHEY and CDR2 SMNVEV (reference sequence). V was clipped by 5 bases and J by 1 base; unmatched bases: 6. CDR3 size: 15 residues. The CDR3, as DNA: TGTGCCAGCAGTCGTTACAGGGGGAAGAACACTGAAGCTTTCTTT. Protein: CASSRYRGKNTEAFF.

This clone was seen only a few times. The chain links TRBV2 to TRBJ1-4; a weak D match, TRBD1 (5 bases). The CDR3 consists of 18 residues. CDR1 is SNHLY, CDR2 FYNNEI, per germline. V dropped 3 bases and J dropped 2 bases, with 19 bases sitting between them. Here the CDR3 reads CASSDLRRTRRTNEKLFF. The CDR3 DNA follows: TGTGCCAGCAGTGATTTACGTCGGACACGAAGGACTAATGAAAAACTGTTTTTT.

The chain combines TRBV18 with TRBJ2-2, with D possibly being TRBD2 (5 bases). Trimming removed 5 bases at V and 5 bases at J, with 6 bases between. The CDR3 length is 12 residues. CDR1 and CDR2 (germline): KGHSH, LQKENI. The CDR3 sequence: CASSSGTGELFF. The CDR3 bases are TGTGCCAGCTCATCGGGGACCGGGGAGCTGTTTTTT.

V is TRBV28 and J is TRBJ2-7; 12 bases fit TRBD1. Germline V gene sequence: CDR1 MDHEN, CDR2 SYDVKM. The CDR3 loop spans 16 amino acids. V shed 3 bases and J 9 bases; nucleotides not matched to a gene: 12. The DNA for the CDR3 is TGTGCCAGCAGTTTCCGAACCGGGACAGGGGGCTATGGGCAGTACTTC. It encodes CASSFRTGTGGYGQYF.

This clone was recorded once. The V call is TRBV6-5, the J call TRBJ1-2; tentatively, D is TRBD1 (5 bases). Germline-derived CDR1 and CDR2 are MNHEY and SVGAGI. The V end was cut by 2 bases, the J end by 4 bases, with 11 bases between. The CDR3 has 14 residues. The CDR3 bases are TGTGCCAGCAGTTACGACCGGGACTCCTATGGCTACACCTTC. Its translation is CASSYDRDSYGYTF.

The V call is TRBV7-6, the J call TRBJ1-1; D unclear. The V gene's germline CDR1 is SGHVS and CDR2 FNYEAQ. This CDR3 is 14 amino acids long. Trimming removed 1 base from V and 4 bases from J, with 10 bases in between. DNA of the CDR3: TGTGCCAGCAGCTTAGAGGCTAGCGGCACTGAAGCTTTCTTT. It codes for CASSLEASGTEAFF.

This clone has a handful of counts. The chain employs TRBV6-5 and TRBJ2-7, with 9 bases fitting TRBD2. CDR1 is MNHEY, CDR2 SVGAGI, per germline. Trimming cost V 8 bases and J 4 bases; bases outside gene matches: 9. There are 14 residues in the CDR3. The CDR3 sequence is CASGRLADQYEQYF. DNA for the CDR3: TGTGCCAGCGGCAGACTAGCGGACCAATACGAGCAGTACTTC.

CDR3 sequence (DNA): TGCAGCGTTGCCGGACAGAACGTGAACACTGAAGCTTTCTTT. Translating gives CSVAGQNVNTEAFF. This rearrangement joins TRBV29-1 to TRBJ1-1; D may be TRBD1 (6 bases). Trimming removed 4 bases at V and 0 bases at J, with 12 bases between. CDR1 SQVTM and CDR2 ANQGSEA come from the germline V gene. The CDR3 loop spans 14 amino acids.

The rearrangement links TRBV2 to TRBJ1-2; 9 bases are a match to TRBD1. The trim removed 4 bases at V and 5 bases at J, leaving 8 bases unmatched. There are 15 residues in the CDR3. CDR1 and CDR2 from the germline V gene are SNHLY and FYNNEI. The DNA for the CDR3 is TGTGCCAGCAGTGCTACCGGGACAGGGATATATGGCTACACCTTC. Protein: CASSATGTGIYGYTF. The entire variable domain, with the rest obtained from reference TRBV2 and TRBJ1-2, is as follows: EPEVTQTPSHQVTQMGQEVILRCVPISNHLYFYWYRQILGQKVEFLVSFYNNEISEKSEIFDDQFSVERPDGSNFTLKIRSTKLEDSAMYFCASSATGTGIYGYTFGSGTRLTVV.

This clone was detected only a few times. The V call is TRBV28, the J call TRBJ1-1, with a tentative D call TRBD1 (5 bases). CDR3 length equals 14 residues. Germline values: CDR1 MDHEN, CDR2 SYDVKM. V was pared by 3 bases and J by 9 bases, with 17 bases between. CDR3 bases: TGTGCCAGCAGTTTTCTCCAGGGTGTGCCCAAAGCTTTCTTT. Translating gives CASSFLQGVPKAFF.

The gene calls are TRBV11-2 and TRBJ2-7, with 9 bases that match TRBD1. The CDR3 totals 16 residues. The J segment lost 2 bases and the V segment lost 5 bases, leaving 10 bases of the junction unmatched. Germline V gene lookup returns CDR1 SGHAT and CDR2 FQNNGV. The CDR3 loop reads CASSLYGTGRAYEQYF. CDR3 bases: TGTGCCAGCAGCCTCTATGGGACAGGGAGGGCCTACGAGCAGTACTTC.

This clone was recorded once. No DNA is shown, since the ends of the CDR3 on it are uncertain; the CDR3 is the one TCRdb lists. V gene TRBV29-1 combines with J gene TRBJ1-4. The CDR3 numbers 12 amino acids, ends counted. Germline V CDR1 and CDR2: SQVTM, ANQGSEA. The CDR3: CSVAPGSGSLFF.

This clone has more than one count but fewer than ten. V is TRBV4-1 and J is TRBJ2-2; 9 bases map to TRBD1. Looked up from germline, CDR1 is MGHRA and CDR2 is YSYEKL. The CDR3 runs to 15 residues. Trimming took 4 bases from V and 4 from J; bases not matched to a gene: 4. The CDR3 coding sequence is TGCGCCAGCAGCCGGCTGGACAGGGGCACCGGGGAGCTGTTTTTT. Translating gives CASSRLDRGTGELFF.

The CDR3 coding sequence is TGTGCCAGCAGCTTAGCGAGTAGCCAGGGGTTCAATCAGCCCCAGCATTTT. Translation: CASSLASSQGFNQPQHF. The chain joins TRBV7-8 to TRBJ1-5; tentatively, D is TRBD1 (6 bases). The ends were cut back, 0 bases at V and 3 bases at J, with 15 bases in the middle. The CDR3 is 17 residues long. Germline V gene data show CDR1 as SGHVS and CDR2 as FQNEAQ.

This chain links TRBV7-2 with TRBJ2-7; TRBD2 is a possible D gene (6 bases). Germline V CDR1 and CDR2: SGHTA, FQGNSA. Deletions cut 6 bases from V and 7 bases from J, with 22 bases between. The CDR3 loop spans 15 amino acids. This CDR3 is CASSWKRTEAGEQYF. The CDR3 DNA follows: TGTGCCAGCAGTTGGAAGCGGACGGAGGCGGGGGAGCAGTACTTC.

This chain links TRBV7-2 with TRBJ2-5, with TRBD2 matching over 8 bases. The J call may be faulty, since TRBJ2-7 better matches the DNA end. CDR1 is SGHTA, CDR2 FQGNSA, per germline. This CDR3 is 15 amino acids long. The CDR3 region is CASSSLAGGPYEQYF. The CDR3 nucleotides read TGTGCCAGCAGCTCGTTGGCGGGAGGCCCCTACGAGCAGTACTTC.